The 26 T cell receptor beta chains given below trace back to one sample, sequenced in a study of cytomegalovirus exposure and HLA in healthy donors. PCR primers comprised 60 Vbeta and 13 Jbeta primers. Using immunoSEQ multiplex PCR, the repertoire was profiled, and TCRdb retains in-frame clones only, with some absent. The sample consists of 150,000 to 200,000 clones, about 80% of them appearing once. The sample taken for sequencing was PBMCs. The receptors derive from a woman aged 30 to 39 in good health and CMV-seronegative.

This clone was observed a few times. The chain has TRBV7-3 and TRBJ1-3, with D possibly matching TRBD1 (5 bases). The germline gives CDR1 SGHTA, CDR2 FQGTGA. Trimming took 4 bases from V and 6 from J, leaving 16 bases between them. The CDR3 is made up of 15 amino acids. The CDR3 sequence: CASSSTAPLENTIYF. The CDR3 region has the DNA TGTGCCAGCAGCTCGACAGCGCCTCTCGAAAACACCATATATTTT.

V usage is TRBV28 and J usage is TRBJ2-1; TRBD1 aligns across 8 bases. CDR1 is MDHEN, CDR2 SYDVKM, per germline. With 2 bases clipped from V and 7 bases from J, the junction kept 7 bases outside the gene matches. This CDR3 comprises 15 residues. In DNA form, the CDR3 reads TGTGCCAGCAGTTTACCCAGGGGGCTAGGGAATGAGCAGTTCTTC. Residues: CASSLPRGLGNEQFF. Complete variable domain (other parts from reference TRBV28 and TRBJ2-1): DVKVTQSSRYLVKRTGEKVFLECVQDMDHENMFWYRQDPGLGLRLIYFSYDVKMKEKGDIPEGYSVSREKKERFSLILESASTNQTSMYLCASSLPRGLGNEQFFGPGTRLTVL.

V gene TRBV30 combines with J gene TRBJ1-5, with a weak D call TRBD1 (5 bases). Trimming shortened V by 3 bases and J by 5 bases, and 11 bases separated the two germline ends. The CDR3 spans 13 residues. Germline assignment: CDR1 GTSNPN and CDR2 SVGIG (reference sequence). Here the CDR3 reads CAWSASGDQPQHF. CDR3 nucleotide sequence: TGTGCCTGGAGCGCCTCGGGGGATCAGCCCCAGCATTTT.

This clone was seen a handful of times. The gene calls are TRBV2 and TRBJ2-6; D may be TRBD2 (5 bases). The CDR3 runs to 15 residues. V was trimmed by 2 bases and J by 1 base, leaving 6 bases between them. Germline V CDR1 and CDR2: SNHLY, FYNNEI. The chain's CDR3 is CASSERRSGANVLTF. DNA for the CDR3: TGTGCCAGCAGTGAAAGGAGGTCTGGGGCCAACGTCCTGACTTTC.

The CDR3 nucleotides are TGTGCCAGCAGGGAGGCGGCAGATACGCAGTATTTT. This gives the protein CASREAADTQYF. The chain has TRBV28 and TRBJ2-3; TRBD2 might be the D (5 bases). Germline V gene sequence: CDR1 MDHEN, CDR2 SYDVKM. The ends were cut back, 6 bases at V and 4 bases at J, with 8 bases in the middle. This CDR3 region has 12 residues.

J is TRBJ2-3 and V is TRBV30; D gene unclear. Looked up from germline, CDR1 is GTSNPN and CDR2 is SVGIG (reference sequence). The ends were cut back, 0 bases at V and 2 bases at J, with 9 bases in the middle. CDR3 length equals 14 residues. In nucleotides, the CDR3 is TGTGCCTGGAGTGTATTCCAGAACACAGATACGCAGTATTTT. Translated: CAWSVFQNTDTQYF.

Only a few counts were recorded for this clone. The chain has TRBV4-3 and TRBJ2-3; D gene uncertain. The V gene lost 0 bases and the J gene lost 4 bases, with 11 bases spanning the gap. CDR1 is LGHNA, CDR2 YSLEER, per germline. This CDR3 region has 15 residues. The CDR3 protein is CASSQDSFSPDTQYF. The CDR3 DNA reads TGCGCCAGCAGCCAAGATTCGTTTAGCCCAGATACGCAGTATTTT.

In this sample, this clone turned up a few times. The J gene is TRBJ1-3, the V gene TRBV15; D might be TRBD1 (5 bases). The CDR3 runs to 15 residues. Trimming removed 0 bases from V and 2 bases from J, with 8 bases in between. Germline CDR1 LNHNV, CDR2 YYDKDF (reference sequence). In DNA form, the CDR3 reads TGTGCCACCAGCAGAGATCAGGGAACTGGAAACACCATATATTTT. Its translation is CATSRDQGTGNTIYF.

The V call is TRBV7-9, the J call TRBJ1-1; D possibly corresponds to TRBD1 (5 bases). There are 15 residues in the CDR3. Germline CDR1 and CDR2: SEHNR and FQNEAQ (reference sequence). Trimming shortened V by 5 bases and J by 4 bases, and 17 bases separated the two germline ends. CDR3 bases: TGTGCCAGCAGCCCCCGGACACTACGGGCCACTGAAGCTTTCTTT. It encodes CASSPRTLRATEAFF.

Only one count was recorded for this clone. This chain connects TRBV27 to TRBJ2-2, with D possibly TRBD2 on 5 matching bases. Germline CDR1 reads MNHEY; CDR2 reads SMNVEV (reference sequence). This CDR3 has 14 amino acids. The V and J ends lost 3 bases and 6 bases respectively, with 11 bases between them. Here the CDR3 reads CASSFAPGSGELFF. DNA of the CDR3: TGTGCCAGCAGTTTTGCCCCGGGGTCCGGGGAGCTGTTTTTT.

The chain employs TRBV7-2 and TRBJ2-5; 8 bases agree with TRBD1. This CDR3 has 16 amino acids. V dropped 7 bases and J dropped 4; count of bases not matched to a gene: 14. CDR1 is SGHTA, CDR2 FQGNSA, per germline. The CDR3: CASKIQGAAVGETQYF. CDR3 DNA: TGTGCCAGCAAAATTCAGGGGGCCGCAGTCGGAGAGACCCAGTACTTC.

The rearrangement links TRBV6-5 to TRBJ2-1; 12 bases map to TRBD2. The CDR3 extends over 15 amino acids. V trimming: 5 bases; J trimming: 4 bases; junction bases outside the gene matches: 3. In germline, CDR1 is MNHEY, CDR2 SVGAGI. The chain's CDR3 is CASSRGLAGYNEQFF. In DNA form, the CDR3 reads TGTGCCAGCAGTCGAGGACTAGCGGGGTACAATGAGCAGTTCTTC.

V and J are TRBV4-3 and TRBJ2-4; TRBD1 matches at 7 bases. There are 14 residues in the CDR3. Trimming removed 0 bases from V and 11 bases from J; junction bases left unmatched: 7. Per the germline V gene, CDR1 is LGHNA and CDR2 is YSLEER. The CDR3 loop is CASSQDAGQGVQYF. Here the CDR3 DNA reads TGCGCCAGCAGCCAAGATGCAGGTCAGGGGGTTCAGTACTTC.

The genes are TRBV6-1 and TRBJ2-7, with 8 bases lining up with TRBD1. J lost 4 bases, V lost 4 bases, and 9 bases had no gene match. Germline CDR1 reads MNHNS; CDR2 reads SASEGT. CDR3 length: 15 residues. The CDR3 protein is CASSGRRQGSYEQYF. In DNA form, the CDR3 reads TGTGCCAGCAGTGGGCGAAGACAGGGGTCATACGAGCAGTACTTC.

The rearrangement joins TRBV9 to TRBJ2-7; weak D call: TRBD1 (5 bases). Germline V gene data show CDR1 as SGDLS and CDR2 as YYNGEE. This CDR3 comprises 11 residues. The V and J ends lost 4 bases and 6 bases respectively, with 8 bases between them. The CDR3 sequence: CASSRQGEQYF. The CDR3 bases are TGTGCCAGCAGCCGCCAGGGCGAGCAGTACTTC.

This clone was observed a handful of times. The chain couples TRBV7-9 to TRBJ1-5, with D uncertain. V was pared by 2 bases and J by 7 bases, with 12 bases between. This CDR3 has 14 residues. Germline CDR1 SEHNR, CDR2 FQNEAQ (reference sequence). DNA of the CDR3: TGTGCCAGCAGCTTATCCTCGACTGGGCAGCCCCAGCATTTT. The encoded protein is CASSLSSTGQPQHF.

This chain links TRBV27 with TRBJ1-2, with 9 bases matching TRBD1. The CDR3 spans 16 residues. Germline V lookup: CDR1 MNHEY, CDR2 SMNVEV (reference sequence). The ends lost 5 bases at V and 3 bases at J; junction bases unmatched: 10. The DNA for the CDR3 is TGTGCCAGCAGTCTCCTCACAGGGGGCGCGTACTATGGCTACACCTTC. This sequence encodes CASSLLTGGAYYGYTF.

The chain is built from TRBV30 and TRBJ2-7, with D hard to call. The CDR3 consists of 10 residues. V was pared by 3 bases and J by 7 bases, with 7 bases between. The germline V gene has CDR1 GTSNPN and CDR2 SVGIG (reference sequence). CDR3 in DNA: TGTGCCTGGAGAGAACTTGAGCAGTACTTC. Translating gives CAWRELEQYF. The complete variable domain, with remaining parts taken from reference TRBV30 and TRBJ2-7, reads SQTIHQWPATLVQPVGSPLSLECTVEGTSNPNLYWYRQAAGRGLQLLFYSVGIGQISSEVPQNLSASRPQDRQFILSSKKLLLSDSGFYLCAWRELEQYFGPGTRLTVT.

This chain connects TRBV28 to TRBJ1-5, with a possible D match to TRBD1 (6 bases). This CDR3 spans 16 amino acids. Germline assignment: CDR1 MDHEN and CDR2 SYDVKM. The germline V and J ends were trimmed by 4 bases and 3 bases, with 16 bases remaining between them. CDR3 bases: TGTGCCAGCAGTTCCCACAGGGCAGGTTCCAATCAGCCCCAGCATTTT. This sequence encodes CASSSHRAGSNQPQHF.

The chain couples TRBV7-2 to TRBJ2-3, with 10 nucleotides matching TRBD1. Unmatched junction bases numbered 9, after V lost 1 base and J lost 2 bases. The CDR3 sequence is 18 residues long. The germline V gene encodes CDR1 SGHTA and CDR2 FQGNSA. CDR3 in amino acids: CASSLVEPGTGDTDTQYF. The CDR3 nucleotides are TGTGCCAGCAGCTTAGTAGAGCCCGGGACAGGGGACACAGATACGCAGTATTTT.

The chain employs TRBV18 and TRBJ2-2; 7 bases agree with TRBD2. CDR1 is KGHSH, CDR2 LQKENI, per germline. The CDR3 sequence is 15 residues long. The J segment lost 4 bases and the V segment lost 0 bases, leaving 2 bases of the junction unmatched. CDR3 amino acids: CASSPPGGRTGELFF. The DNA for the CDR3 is TGTGCCAGCTCACCACCGGGAGGGCGCACCGGGGAGCTGTTTTTT.

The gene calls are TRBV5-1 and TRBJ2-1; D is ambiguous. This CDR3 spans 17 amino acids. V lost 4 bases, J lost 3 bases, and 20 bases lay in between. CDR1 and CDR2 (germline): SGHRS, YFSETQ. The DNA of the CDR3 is TGCGCCAGCAGCCAAGCTACAGCTGTATCCCTCTACAATGAGCAGTTCTTC. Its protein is CASSQATAVSLYNEQFF.

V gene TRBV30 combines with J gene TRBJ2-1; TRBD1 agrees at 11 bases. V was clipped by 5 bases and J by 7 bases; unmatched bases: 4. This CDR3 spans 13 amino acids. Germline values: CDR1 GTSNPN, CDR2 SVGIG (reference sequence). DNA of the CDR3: TGTGCCTGGTCAGGGACAGGGGGAAATGAGCAGTTCTTC. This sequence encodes CAWSGTGGNEQFF.

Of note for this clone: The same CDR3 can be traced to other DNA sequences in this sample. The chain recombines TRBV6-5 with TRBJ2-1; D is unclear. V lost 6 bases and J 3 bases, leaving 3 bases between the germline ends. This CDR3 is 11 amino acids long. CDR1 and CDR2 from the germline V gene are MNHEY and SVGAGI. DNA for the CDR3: TGTGCCAGCAGCAACTACAATGAGCAGTTCTTC. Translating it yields CASSNYNEQFF.

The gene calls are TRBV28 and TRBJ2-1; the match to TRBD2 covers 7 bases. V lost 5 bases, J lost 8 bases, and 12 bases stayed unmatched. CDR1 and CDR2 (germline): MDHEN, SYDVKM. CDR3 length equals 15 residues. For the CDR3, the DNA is TGTGCCAGCAGTACCCAGGGACTAATTAACGATGAGCAGTTCTTC. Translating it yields CASSTQGLINDEQFF.

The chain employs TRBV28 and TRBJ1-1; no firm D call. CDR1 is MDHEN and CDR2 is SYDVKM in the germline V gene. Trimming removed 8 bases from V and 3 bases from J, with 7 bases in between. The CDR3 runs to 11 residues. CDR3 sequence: CASFFDTEAFF. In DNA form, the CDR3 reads TGTGCCAGCTTCTTCGACACTGAAGCTTTCTTT.